A selection of T cell receptor beta chains follows, all from one sample in a study of T cell responses to AZD1222 COVID-19 vaccine. Produced via immunoSEQ multiplex PCR; TCRdb's table is partial and in-frame only. The repertoire includes over 150,000 clones, roughly 87% of them detected once, and 2.6% sits in the top ten. This sample comprised peripheral blood, obtained on day 0 of AZD1222 vaccination. These receptors all stem from an adult in good health. CDR3s include the opening cysteine and the closing phenylalanine or tryptophan. A D gene is named only where the DNA matches it firmly. Not all rows give a size; the values are once, few, many and, for expanded clones, a class.

CDR3nt: TGTGCCAGTAGTGAGGGAGTCCCTCTCTATGGCTACACCTTC
CDR3aa: CASSEGVPLYGYTF
d_gene: NA
v_gene: TRBV19
j_gene: TRBJ1-2
abundance: NA

CDR3nt: TGTGCCAGCAGTTCCAGGGCTAGGGGTGCCGGGGAGCTGTTTTTT
CDR3aa: CASSSRARGAGELFF
d_gene: NA
v_gene: TRBV28
j_gene: TRBJ2-2
abundance: NA

CDR3nt: TGTGCCAGCGGGATGGGACTAGTCTTTCCCGATGAGCAGTTCTTC
CDR3aa: CASGMGLVFPDEQFF
d_gene: TRBD2
v_gene: TRBV11-2
j_gene: TRBJ2-1
abundance: NA

CDR3nt: TGTGCCTGGAACCTGGGGGGCCGCCAAGAGACCCAGTACTTC
CDR3aa: CAWNLGGRQETQYF
d_gene: NA
v_gene: TRBV30
j_gene: TRBJ2-5
abundance: NA

CDR3nt: TGTGCCAGCAGCCCAGGGGACTACCTCTACGAGCAGTACTTC
CDR3aa: CASSPGDYLYEQYF
d_gene: NA
v_gene: TRBV9
j_gene: TRBJ2-7
abundance: NA

CDR3nt: TGTGCCAGTAGCGAAAAAACTCTATACGAGCAGTACTTC
CDR3aa: CASSEKTLYEQYF
d_gene: NA
v_gene: TRBV19
j_gene: TRBJ2-7
abundance: NA

CDR3nt: TGTGCCAGCAGTTTAGATCATACAGGGGTAGCTTTCTTT
CDR3aa: CASSLDHTGVAFF
d_gene: TRBD1
v_gene: TRBV28
j_gene: TRBJ1-1
abundance: NA

CDR3nt: TGCAGTGCTAATACTAATGAAAAACTGTTTTTT
CDR3aa: CSANTNEKLFF
d_gene: NA
v_gene: TRBV20-1
j_gene: TRBJ1-4
abundance: NA

CDR3nt: TGTGCCAGCAGTTTAGCCTGGTGGGGAGCCCAGCATTTT
CDR3aa: CASSLAWWGAQHF
d_gene: NA
v_gene: TRBV12-3/TRBV12-4
j_gene: TRBJ1-5
abundance: few

CDR3nt: TGTGCCAGCAGCCAACTAGCGGGAGGGCCGTATGAGCAGTTCTTC
CDR3aa: CASSQLAGGPYEQFF
d_gene: TRBD2
v_gene: TRBV2
j_gene: TRBJ2-1
abundance: NA

CDR3nt: TGTGCCAGCAGTTTTGGGCAGGCATACCAAAAGGGGGTCGTCTACGAGCAGTACTTC
CDR3aa: CASSFGQAYQKGVVYEQYF
d_gene: NA
v_gene: TRBV28
j_gene: TRBJ2-7
abundance: NA

CDR3nt: TGTGCCAGCAGCTTAGGGCAGGGGCACACTGAAGCTTTCTTT
CDR3aa: CASSLGQGHTEAFF
d_gene: NA
v_gene: TRBV7-3
j_gene: TRBJ1-1
abundance: NA

CDR3nt: TGTGCCAGCAGTGAAGAGGGAGGGACCTACAATGAGCAGTTCTTC
CDR3aa: CASSEEGGTYNEQFF
d_gene: TRBD2
v_gene: TRBV6-1
j_gene: TRBJ2-1
abundance: NA

CDR3nt: TGTGCCAGCAGTTCGCTCTACGGGGACATCTATGGCTACACCTTC
CDR3aa: CASSSLYGDIYGYTF
d_gene: NA
v_gene: TRBV27
j_gene: TRBJ1-2
abundance: NA

CDR3nt: TGTGCCAGCAGGAAAGGGACCCCGAAGGCTGGAAACACCATATATTTT
CDR3aa: CASRKGTPKAGNTIYF
d_gene: NA
v_gene: TRBV6-4
j_gene: TRBJ1-3
abundance: NA

CDR3nt: TGTGCCAGCTCACCCCTCAGGTATACGACCAACACCGGGGAGCTGTTTTTT
CDR3aa: CASSPLRYTTNTGELFF
d_gene: NA
v_gene: TRBV18
j_gene: TRBJ2-2
abundance: NA

CDR3nt: TGCGCCAGCAGCCAAGATTGGAGGGGCGCCTACGAGCAGTACTTC
CDR3aa: CASSQDWRGAYEQYF
d_gene: NA
v_gene: TRBV4-1
j_gene: TRBJ2-7
abundance: NA

CDR3nt: TGTGCCAGCAGCCCTAGGGGGGGTAATGAAAAACTGTTTTTT
CDR3aa: CASSPRGGNEKLFF
d_gene: NA
v_gene: TRBV9
j_gene: TRBJ1-4
abundance: many

CDR3nt: TGTGCCAGCAGCCGACCAATGGGGGGGGTGGACTATGGCTACACCTTC
CDR3aa: CASSRPMGGVDYGYTF
d_gene: NA
v_gene: TRBV4-2
j_gene: TRBJ1-2
abundance: NA

CDR3nt: TGTGCCAGCAGCCCCGCGGCAGGAGCCCAGCATTTT
CDR3aa: CASSPAAGAQHF
d_gene: NA
v_gene: TRBV6-5
j_gene: TRBJ1-5
abundance: NA

CDR3nt: TGCAGCGTTGAAACAGGGTGGACTGAAGCTTTCTTT
CDR3aa: CSVETGWTEAFF
d_gene: NA
v_gene: TRBV29-1
j_gene: TRBJ1-1
abundance: few

CDR3nt: TGTGCCAGCAGCGTTGGACGAGTACAAGAGACCCAGTACTTC
CDR3aa: CASSVGRVQETQYF
d_gene: NA
v_gene: TRBV9
j_gene: TRBJ2-5
abundance: NA

CDR3nt: TGCGCCAGCAGCTCCGAAGCGGGAGGGCAGGGTGAGCAGTTCTTC
CDR3aa: CASSSEAGGQGEQFF
d_gene: TRBD2
v_gene: TRBV5-1
j_gene: TRBJ2-1
abundance: NA

CDR3nt: TGTGCCAGTAGTTCTTTACCGGGACGCCCTAATTCACCCCTCCACTTT
CDR3aa: CASSSLPGRPNSPLHF
d_gene: NA
v_gene: TRBV19
j_gene: TRBJ1-6
abundance: once

CDR3nt: TGTGCCAGCAGCTCCAAAGGGCTAGCGGGAGACAATGAGCAGTTCTTC
CDR3aa: CASSSKGLAGDNEQFF
d_gene: TRBD2
v_gene: TRBV7-8
j_gene: TRBJ2-1
abundance: NA

CDR3nt: TGTGCCAGCAGTGTCCACAGGGGGGCAAGCAATCAGCCCCAGCATTTT
CDR3aa: CASSVHRGASNQPQHF
d_gene: TRBD1
v_gene: TRBV28
j_gene: TRBJ1-5
abundance: NA

CDR3nt: TGTGCCAGCAGTTATGACAGGGCTGGAAACACCATATATTTT
CDR3aa: CASSYDRAGNTIYF
d_gene: TRBD1
v_gene: TRBV6-5
j_gene: TRBJ1-3
abundance: NA

CDR3nt: TGTGCCAGCAGCCAACGGTCAGCGGGAGTTCGGGAGCAGTACTTC
CDR3aa: CASSQRSAGVREQYF
d_gene: TRBD2
v_gene: TRBV3-1/TRBV3-2
j_gene: TRBJ2-7
abundance: NA

CDR3nt: TGTGCCAGCAGCCCCCGGCCCAGCTCTGGAAACACCATATATTTT
CDR3aa: CASSPRPSSGNTIYF
d_gene: NA
v_gene: TRBV5-5
j_gene: TRBJ1-3
abundance: NA

CDR3nt: TGTGCCAGCAGCCAACGACTGACTGAAGCTTTCTTT
CDR3aa: CASSQRLTEAFF
d_gene: NA
v_gene: TRBV7-2
j_gene: TRBJ1-1
abundance: NA

CDR3nt: TGTGCCAGCTCATCCCCAGGGGCAACTAATGAAAAACTGTTTTTT
CDR3aa: CASSSPGATNEKLFF
d_gene: NA
v_gene: TRBV18
j_gene: TRBJ1-4
abundance: NA

CDR3nt: TGTGCCAGCAGTTACCCCAACTGTCACCAAGGGGATTGCTATACTAATTCACCCCTCCACTTT
CDR3aa: CASSYPNCHQGDCYTNSPLHF
d_gene: NA
v_gene: TRBV6-7
j_gene: TRBJ1-6
abundance: NA

CDR3nt: TGTGCCAGCAGTTATCGACCCCGGGACAGAAGCCTTCGCAATCAGCCCCAGCATTTT
CDR3aa: CASSYRPRDRSLRNQPQHF
d_gene: TRBD1
v_gene: TRBV6-2/TRBV6-3
j_gene: TRBJ1-5
abundance: NA

CDR3nt: TGTGCCAGTAGGGCCAATAGACCCACCCGTTGGGAAAAACTGTTTTTT
CDR3aa: CASRANRPTRWEKLFF
d_gene: NA
v_gene: TRBV19
j_gene: TRBJ1-4
abundance: NA

CDR3nt: TGTGCCAGCAGTGAAAAAGGCGGGGAAAATGAAAAACTGTTTTTT
CDR3aa: CASSEKGGENEKLFF
d_gene: NA
v_gene: TRBV25-1
j_gene: TRBJ1-4
abundance: NA

CDR3nt: TGTGCCAGCAGCGATCTAGCGGCTAGCTATGAGCAGTTCTTC
CDR3aa: CASSDLAASYEQFF
d_gene: TRBD2
v_gene: TRBV11-1
j_gene: TRBJ2-1
abundance: few

CDR3nt: TGTGCCAGCAGTGAATGGGCAGGCGGCTATGGCTACACCTTC
CDR3aa: CASSEWAGGYGYTF
d_gene: NA
v_gene: TRBV6-1
j_gene: TRBJ1-2
abundance: NA

CDR3nt: TGCGCCAGCAGCTTGGGGGGTCAGCTCTACGAGCAGTACTTC
CDR3aa: CASSLGGQLYEQYF
d_gene: NA
v_gene: TRBV5-1
j_gene: TRBJ2-7
abundance: NA

CDR3nt: TGTGCCAGCAGCTTTGGTGGCAGAAGTAATCAGCCCCAGCATTTT
CDR3aa: CASSFGGRSNQPQHF
d_gene: NA
v_gene: TRBV7-8
j_gene: TRBJ1-5
abundance: NA

CDR3nt: TGTGCCACCAGCAGAGGAGGGGACAGTGAAAAACTGTTTTTT
CDR3aa: CATSRGGDSEKLFF
d_gene: TRBD1
v_gene: TRBV15
j_gene: TRBJ1-4
abundance: NA

CDR3nt: TGCGCCAGCGGGGATAGCGGCTCTGGAAACACCATATATTTT
CDR3aa: CASGDSGSGNTIYF
d_gene: NA
v_gene: TRBV5-1
j_gene: TRBJ1-3
abundance: NA

CDR3nt: TGCGCCAGCAGCCACTTCAGCGAGAAATCCTACAATGAGCAGTTCTTC
CDR3aa: CASSHFSEKSYNEQFF
d_gene: NA
v_gene: TRBV4-1
j_gene: TRBJ2-1
abundance: NA

CDR3nt: TGTGCCAGCACCGCGCAGGGGACCTATAATTCACCCCTCCACTTT
CDR3aa: CASTAQGTYNSPLHF
d_gene: NA
v_gene: TRBV2
j_gene: TRBJ1-6
abundance: NA